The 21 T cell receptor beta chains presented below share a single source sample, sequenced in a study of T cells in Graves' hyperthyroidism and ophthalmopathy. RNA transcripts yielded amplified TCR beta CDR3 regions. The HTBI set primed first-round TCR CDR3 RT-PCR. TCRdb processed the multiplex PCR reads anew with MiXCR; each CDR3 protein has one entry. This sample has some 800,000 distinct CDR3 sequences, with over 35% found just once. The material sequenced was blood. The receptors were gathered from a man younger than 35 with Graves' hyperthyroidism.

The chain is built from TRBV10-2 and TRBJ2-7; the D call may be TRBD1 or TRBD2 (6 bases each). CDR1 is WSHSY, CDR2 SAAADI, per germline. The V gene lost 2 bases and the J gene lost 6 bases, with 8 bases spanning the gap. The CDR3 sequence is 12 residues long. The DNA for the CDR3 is TGCGCCAGCAGTGAGACGGGGGCCGAGCAGTACTTC. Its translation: CASSETGAEQYF.

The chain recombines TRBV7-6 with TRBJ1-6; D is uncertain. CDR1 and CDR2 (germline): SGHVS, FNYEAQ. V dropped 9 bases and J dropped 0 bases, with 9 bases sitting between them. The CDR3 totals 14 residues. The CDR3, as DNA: TGTGCCAGGACCGCGAGCTCCTATAATTCACCCCTCCACTTT. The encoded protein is CARTASSYNSPLHF. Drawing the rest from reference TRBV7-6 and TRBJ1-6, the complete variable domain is GAGVSQSPRYKVTKRGQDVALRCDPISGHVSLYWYRQALGQGPEFLTYFNYEAQQDKSGLPNDRFSAERPEGSISTLTIQRTEQRDSAMYRCARTASSYNSPLHFGNGTRLTVT.

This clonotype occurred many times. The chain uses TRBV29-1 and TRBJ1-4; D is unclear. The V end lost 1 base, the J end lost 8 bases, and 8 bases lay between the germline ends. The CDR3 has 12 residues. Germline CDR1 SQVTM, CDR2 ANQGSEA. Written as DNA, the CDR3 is TGCAGCGTTGAAGTTCTGGGGGAAAAACTGTTTTTT. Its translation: CSVEVLGEKLFF.

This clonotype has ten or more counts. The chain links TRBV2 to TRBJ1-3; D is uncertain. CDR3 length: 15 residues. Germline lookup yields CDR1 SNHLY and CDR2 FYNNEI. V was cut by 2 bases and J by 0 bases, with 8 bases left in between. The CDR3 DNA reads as TGTGCCAGCAGTGAACAGTTACACTCTGGAAACACCATATATTTT. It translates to CASSEQLHSGNTIYF.

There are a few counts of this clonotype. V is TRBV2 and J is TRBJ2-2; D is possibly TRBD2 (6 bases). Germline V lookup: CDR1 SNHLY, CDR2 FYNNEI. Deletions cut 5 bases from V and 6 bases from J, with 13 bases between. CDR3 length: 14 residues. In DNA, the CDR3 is TGTGCCAGCAGTCCCTCCACTAGCCCCGGGGAGCTGTTTTTT. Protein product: CASSPSTSPGELFF.

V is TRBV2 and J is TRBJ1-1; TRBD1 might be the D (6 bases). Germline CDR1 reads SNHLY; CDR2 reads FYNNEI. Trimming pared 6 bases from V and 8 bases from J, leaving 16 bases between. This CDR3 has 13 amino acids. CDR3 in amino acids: CASSRQVGREAFF. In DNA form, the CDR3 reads TGTGCCAGCAGCAGACAGGTTGGCCGAGAAGCTTTCTTT.

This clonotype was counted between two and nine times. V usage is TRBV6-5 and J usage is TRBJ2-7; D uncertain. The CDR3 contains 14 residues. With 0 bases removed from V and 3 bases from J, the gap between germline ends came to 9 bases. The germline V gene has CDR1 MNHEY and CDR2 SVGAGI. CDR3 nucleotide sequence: TGTGCCAGCAGTTACTCCTGGGGTAGCTACGAGCAGTACTTC. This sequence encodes CASSYSWGSYEQYF.

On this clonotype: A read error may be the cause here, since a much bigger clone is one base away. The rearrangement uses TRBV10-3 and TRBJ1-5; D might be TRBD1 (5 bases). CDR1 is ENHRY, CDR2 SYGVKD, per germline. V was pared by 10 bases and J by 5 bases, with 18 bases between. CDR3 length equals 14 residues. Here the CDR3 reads CANRTSRGDQPQHF. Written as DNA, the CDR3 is TGTGCCAACCGGACCTCGAGGGGAGATCAGCCCCAGCATTTT.

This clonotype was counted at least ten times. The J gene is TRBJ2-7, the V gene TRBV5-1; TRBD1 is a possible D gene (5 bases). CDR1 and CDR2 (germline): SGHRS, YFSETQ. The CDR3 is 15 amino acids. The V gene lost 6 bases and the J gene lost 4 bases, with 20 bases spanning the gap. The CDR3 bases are TGCGCCAGCAAATCGGTGCAGGGAATGGGGTACGAGCAGTACTTC. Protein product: CASKSVQGMGYEQYF.

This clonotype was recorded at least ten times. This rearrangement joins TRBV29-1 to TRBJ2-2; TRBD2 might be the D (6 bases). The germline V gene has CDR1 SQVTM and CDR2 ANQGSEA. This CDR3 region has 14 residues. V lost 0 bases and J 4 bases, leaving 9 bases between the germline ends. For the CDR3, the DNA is TGCAGCGTTGAAGACGGGACTCCCACCGGGGAGCTGTTTTTT. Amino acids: CSVEDGTPTGELFF.

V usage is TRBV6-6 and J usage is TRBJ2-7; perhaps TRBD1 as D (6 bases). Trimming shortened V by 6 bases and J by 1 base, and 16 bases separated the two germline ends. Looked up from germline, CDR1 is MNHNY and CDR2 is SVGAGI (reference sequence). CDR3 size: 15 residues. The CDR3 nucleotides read TGTGCCAGCAGCGAACTACAGGGTGCGTCCTACGAGCAGTACTTC. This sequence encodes CASSELQGASYEQYF.

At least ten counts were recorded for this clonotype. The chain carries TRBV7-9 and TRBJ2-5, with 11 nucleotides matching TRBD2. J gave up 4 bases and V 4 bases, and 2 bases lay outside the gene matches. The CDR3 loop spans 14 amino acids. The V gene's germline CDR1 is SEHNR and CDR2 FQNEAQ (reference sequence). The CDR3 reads CASSSLAGGETQYF. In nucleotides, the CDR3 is TGTGCCAGCAGCTCCCTAGCGGGAGGAGAGACCCAGTACTTC.

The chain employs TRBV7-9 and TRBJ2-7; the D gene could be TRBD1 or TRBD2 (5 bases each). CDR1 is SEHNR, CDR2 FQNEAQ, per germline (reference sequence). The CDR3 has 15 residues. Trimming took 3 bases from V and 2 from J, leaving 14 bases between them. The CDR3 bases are TGTGCCAGCAGCTTCAGGGATATGGAGGCCTACGAGCAGTACTTC. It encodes CASSFRDMEAYEQYF.

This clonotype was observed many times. The CDR3 is CASSFSTGELFF. CDR3 sequence (DNA): TGTGCCAGCAGCTTTTCGACCGGGGAGCTGTTTTTT. The chain recombines TRBV7-2 with TRBJ2-2, with D unclear. The CDR3 is 12 amino acids. In germline, CDR1 is SGHTA, CDR2 FQGNSA. V gave up 3 bases and J gave up 5 bases, with 4 bases separating them.

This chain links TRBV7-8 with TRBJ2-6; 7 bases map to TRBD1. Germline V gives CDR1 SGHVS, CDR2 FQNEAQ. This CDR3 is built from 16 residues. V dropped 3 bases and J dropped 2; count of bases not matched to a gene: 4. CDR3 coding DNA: TGTGCCAGCAGCTTGGTCGGACAGGCTGGGGCCAACGTCCTGACTTTC. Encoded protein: CASSLVGQAGANVLTF.

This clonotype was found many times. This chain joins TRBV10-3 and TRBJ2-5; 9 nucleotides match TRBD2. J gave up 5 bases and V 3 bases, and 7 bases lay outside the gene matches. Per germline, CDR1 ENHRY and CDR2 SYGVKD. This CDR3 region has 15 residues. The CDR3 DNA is TGTGCCATCAGTGAAGGGCGGGGGGGCCGTGAGACCCAGTACTTC. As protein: CAISEGRGGRETQYF.

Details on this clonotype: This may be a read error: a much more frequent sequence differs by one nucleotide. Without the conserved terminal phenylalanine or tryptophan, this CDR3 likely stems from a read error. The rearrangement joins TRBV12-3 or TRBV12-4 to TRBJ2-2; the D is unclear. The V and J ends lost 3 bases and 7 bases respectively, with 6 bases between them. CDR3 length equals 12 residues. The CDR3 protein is CASSFTGGELFL. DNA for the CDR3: TGTGCCAGCAGTTTTACTGGCGGGGAGCTGTTTTTA.

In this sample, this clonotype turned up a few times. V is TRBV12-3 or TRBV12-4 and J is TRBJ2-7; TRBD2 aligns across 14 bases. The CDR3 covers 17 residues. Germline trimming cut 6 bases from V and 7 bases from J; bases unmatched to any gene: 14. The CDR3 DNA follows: TGTGCCAGCAGCCAACTGCTGGGACTAGCGGGAGAGGGGGAGCAGTACTTC. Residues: CASSQLLGLAGEGEQYF.

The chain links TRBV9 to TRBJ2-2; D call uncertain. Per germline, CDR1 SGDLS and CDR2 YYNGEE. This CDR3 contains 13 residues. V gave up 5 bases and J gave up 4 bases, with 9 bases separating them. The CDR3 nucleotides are TGTGCCAGCAGAGCTTCGTTCACCGGGGAGCTGTTTTTT. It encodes CASRASFTGELFF.

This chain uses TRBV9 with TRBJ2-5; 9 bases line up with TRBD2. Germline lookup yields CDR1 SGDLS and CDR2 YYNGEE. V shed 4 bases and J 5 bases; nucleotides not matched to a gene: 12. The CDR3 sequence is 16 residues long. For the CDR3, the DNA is TGTGCCAGCAGCACCCAGGGCGGGGGGGCCAAGGAGACCCAGTACTTC. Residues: CASSTQGGGAKETQYF.

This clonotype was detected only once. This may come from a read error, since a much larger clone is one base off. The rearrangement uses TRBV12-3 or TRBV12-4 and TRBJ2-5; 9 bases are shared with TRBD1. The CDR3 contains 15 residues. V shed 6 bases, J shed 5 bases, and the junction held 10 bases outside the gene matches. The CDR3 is CASRPGQGRGETQYF. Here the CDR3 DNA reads TGTGCCAGCAGGCCAGGACAGGGGAGGGGTGAGACCCAGTACTTC.